The source of this T cell receptor (beta chain) is a study of PD-1 blockade in classical Hodgkin lymphoma. This CDR3 comprises 12 residues. V was cut by 3 bases and J by 0 bases, with 6 bases left in between. CDR1 SQVTM and CDR2 ANQGSEA come from the germline V gene. Broader study findings: Baseline diversity was lower in partial responders and progressors than complete responders. There remain no defined causes for the repertoire differences, which possibly reflect disease activity or prior therapy.

Each of the patients experienced relapse following autologous stem cell transplantation, and their brentuximab vedotin exposure differed. About this clone: The antigen is undetermined. The same CDR3 also results from other DNA sequences found in this sample.

Sequencing used immunoSEQ multiplex PCR; TCRdb keeps in-frame clones, though not all of them. There are around 19,000 clones in the sample; over 65% occur only once, and 40% to 45% lies in the top ten. This sequence originates from a human donor with classical Hodgkin lymphoma. This chain connects TRBV29-1 to TRBJ2-7; D gene uncertain. Sequencing was performed on peripheral blood mononuclear cells (PBMCs), taken before the second cycle of nivolumab. CDR3 DNA sequence: TGCAGCGTTGAGGGCAGCTCCTACGAGCAGTACTTC. Protein product: CSVEGSSYEQYF.